Given below is one T cell receptor (beta chain) in context. The data originate from a study of blood T cell repertoires in COVID-19. Study at large: Donors in the United States, Italy and Spain gave samples during acute or convalescent COVID-19. PBMCs, B-cell-depleted T cells, or T cells provided the cDNA or gDNA that made up the material.

The authors' processing: The assay estimated nucleated cells by amplifying reference gene primers. Produced via immunoSEQ multiplex PCR; TCRdb's table is partial and in-frame only. That table furnishes V, J and clone size, whereas the DNA furnished D and trimming. The repertoire has hundreds of thousands of clones, just under 85% of them found once; the top ten carry under 2%. J was trimmed by 0 bases and V by 4 bases; bases with no gene match: 6. Germline lookup yields CDR1 MGHRA and CDR2 YSYEKL. This CDR3 has 16 residues. This receptor was obtained from an elderly woman with acute or convalescent COVID-19. The sample consisted of peripheral blood. This chain uses TRBV4-1 with TRBJ2-7, with 10 bases aligning to TRBD2. CDR3 sequence: CASSLIIAGGSYEQYF. CDR3 bases: TGCGCCAGCAGCCTAATCATAGCGGGGGGCTCCTACGAGCAGTACTTC.